Presented here are 16 T cell receptor beta chains from one specimen sequenced in a study of memory CD4+ T cells and cytomegalovirus serostatus. This table comes from immunoSEQ multiplex PCR, and its TCRdb copy is limited to in-frame clones, with some not included. The sample holds roughly 49,000 clones; just under 80% are singletons and the top ten take about 0.8%. Single viable CD3+CD4+CD8-CD45RO+ cells were sorted as the memory CD4+ T cells. The sample comprised memory CD4+ T cells from blood. Receptors originate from an adult in good health and CMV-seronegative.

In this sample, this clone turned up once. CDR3 region: CASSLAEGLQKTQYF. In DNA, the CDR3 is TGCGCCAGCAGCTTGGCCGAGGGGCTCCAGAAGACCCAGTACTTC. This chain links TRBV5-1 with TRBJ2-5, with D perhaps assigned TRBD1 or TRBD2 (5 bases each). This CDR3 region has 15 residues. The ends were cut back, 0 bases at V and 6 bases at J, with 15 bases in the middle. The germline V gene encodes CDR1 SGHRS and CDR2 YFSETQ.

The V gene is TRBV19, the J gene TRBJ2-7, with 8 bases that match TRBD2. Germline CDR1 is LNHDA and CDR2 is SQIVND (reference sequence). V shed 6 bases and J 2 bases; nucleotides not matched to a gene: 9. CDR3 length equals 15 residues. CDR3 sequence reads: CASSNRGGPPYEQYF. CDR3 nucleotides: TGTGCCAGTAGCAACCGCGGGGGGCCCCCCTACGAGCAGTACTTC. Looking up the rest from reference TRBV19 and TRBJ2-7 gives the full variable domain: DGGITQSPKYLFRKEGQNVTLSCEQNLNHDAMYWYRQDPGQGLRLIYYSQIVNDFQKGDIAEGYSVSREKKESFPLTVTSAQKNPTAFYLCASSNRGGPPYEQYFGPGTRLTVT.

The gene calls are TRBV19 and TRBJ1-2, with a tentative D call TRBD1 (5 bases). V was clipped by 5 bases and J by 2 bases, with 9 bases between them. The length of the CDR3 is 13 residues. Germline V gene data show CDR1 as LNHDA and CDR2 as SQIVND (reference sequence). For the CDR3, the DNA is TGTGCCAGTAGTGGGGGATCGAACTATGGCTACACCTTC. As protein: CASSGGSNYGYTF.

This chain's CDR3 is CAWSIPRGRGEQYF. The CDR3 region has the DNA TGTGCCTGGAGTATCCCCAGGGGGCGCGGGGAGCAGTACTTC. The V gene is TRBV30, the J gene TRBJ2-7; the match to TRBD1 covers 8 bases. Germline loops: CDR1 GTSNPN, CDR2 SVGIG (reference sequence). Germline trimming cut 2 bases from V and 7 bases from J; bases unmatched to any gene: 10. CDR3 length: 14 amino acids.

This chain links TRBV19 with TRBJ2-3; TRBD2 agrees at 10 bases. Germline values: CDR1 LNHDA, CDR2 SQIVND (reference sequence). The CDR3 contains 17 residues. V was clipped by 1 base and J by 1 base; unmatched bases: 5. The CDR3 DNA reads as TGTGCCAGTAGTATAGGCGGCACTAGCGGGGGCACAGATACGCAGTATTTT. This translates into CASSIGGTSGGTDTQYF.

The J gene is TRBJ1-3, the V gene TRBV11-2, with a weak D call TRBD1 (6 bases). Per the germline V gene, CDR1 is SGHAT and CDR2 is FQNNGV. Trimming took 4 bases from V and 0 from J, leaving 10 bases between them. CDR3 length: 15 amino acids. This CDR3 is CASSSPGHSGNTIYF. Written as DNA, the CDR3 is TGTGCCAGCAGCTCTCCGGGACACTCTGGAAACACCATATATTTT.

In DNA form, the CDR3 reads TGTGCCAGCAGCTTAGGGGACAGCCTTAATGAAAAACTGTTTTTT. Protein sequence: CASSLGDSLNEKLFF. This chain joins TRBV7-9 and TRBJ1-4; 7 bases are a match to TRBD1. Germline assignment: CDR1 SEHNR and CDR2 FQNEAQ (reference sequence). The CDR3 has 15 residues. With 1 base clipped from V and 4 bases from J, the junction kept 3 bases outside the gene matches.

The chain uses TRBV7-2 and TRBJ1-1; a possible D gene is TRBD1 (5 bases). The CDR3 length is 14 residues. Trimming left V 2 bases short and J 3 bases short, with 10 bases between. Germline-derived CDR1 and CDR2 are SGHTA and FQGNSA. The CDR3 DNA follows: TGTGCCAGCAGCTTAATGTTGGGGGACACTGAAGCTTTCTTT. Encoded protein: CASSLMLGDTEAFF. Full variable domain (missing parts from reference TRBV7-2 and TRBJ1-1): GAGVSQSPSNKVTEKGKDVELRCDPISGHTALYWYRQSLGQGLEFLIYFQGNSAPDKSGLPSDRFSAERTGGSVSTLTIQRTQQEDSAVYLCASSLMLGDTEAFFGQGTRLTVV.

CDR3 amino acids: CASSYRIGEAFF. DNA for the CDR3: TGTGCCAGCAGTTACCGAATCGGTGAAGCTTTCTTT. The chain has TRBV6-6 and TRBJ1-1; no clear D. The CDR3 consists of 12 residues. Trimming removed 2 bases from V and 7 bases from J, with 8 bases in between. Per germline, CDR1 MNHNY and CDR2 SVGAGI (reference sequence).

The chain carries TRBV5-1 and TRBJ1-1; D remains unclear. Per germline, CDR1 SGHRS and CDR2 YFSETQ. The CDR3 is 14 residues long. Trimming cost V 0 bases and J 4 bases, with 10 bases left between them. CDR3 sequence reads: CASSLDSSLTEAFF. Here the CDR3 DNA reads TGCGCCAGCAGCTTGGACAGTTCGCTCACTGAAGCTTTCTTT.

The V gene is TRBV19, the J gene TRBJ2-6; TRBD1 aligns across 7 bases. Germline V lookup: CDR1 LNHDA, CDR2 SQIVND (reference sequence). The CDR3 contains 15 residues. With 5 bases clipped from V and 2 bases from J, the junction kept 3 bases outside the gene matches. CDR3 in DNA: TGTGCCAGTAGTCGGACAGGAACTGGGGCCAACGTCCTGACTTTC. This sequence encodes CASSRTGTGANVLTF.

The rearrangement links TRBV30 to TRBJ2-7; TRBD2 is a possible D gene (6 bases). Germline V gene sequence: CDR1 GTSNPN, CDR2 SVGIG (reference sequence). CDR3 length: 11 amino acids. The CDR3 sequence: CAGGADYEQYF. CDR3 in DNA: TGTGCTGGCGGGGCGGACTACGAGCAGTACTTC.

The rearrangement joins TRBV19 to TRBJ2-3; the match to TRBD1 covers 9 bases. Looked up from germline, CDR1 is LNHDA and CDR2 is SQIVND (reference sequence). The CDR3 is 15 amino acids. Trimming removed 1 base from V and 3 bases from J; junction bases left unmatched: 2. CDR3 protein: CASSIGTGETDTQYF. The CDR3 DNA is TGTGCCAGTAGTATAGGGACAGGGGAGACAGATACGCAGTATTTT. The entire variable domain, with the rest obtained from reference TRBV19 and TRBJ2-3, is as follows: DGGITQSPKYLFRKEGQNVTLSCEQNLNHDAMYWYRQDPGQGLRLIYYSQIVNDFQKGDIAEGYSVSREKKESFPLTVTSAQKNPTAFYLCASSIGTGETDTQYFGPGTRLTVL.

This sequence joins TRBV19 and TRBJ1-1; a possible D gene is TRBD1 (6 bases). CDR1 is LNHDA, CDR2 SQIVND, per germline (reference sequence). The CDR3 loop spans 14 amino acids. V shed 4 bases and J shed 5 bases, with 14 bases lying between them. This CDR3 is CASSKRQVDTEAFF. The CDR3 DNA reads as TGTGCCAGTAGTAAGCGACAGGTGGATACTGAAGCTTTCTTT.

Only one count was recorded for this clone. This rearrangement joins TRBV5-5 to TRBJ2-3; D gene unclear. V was pared by 1 base and J by 0 bases, with 6 bases between. Per germline, CDR1 SGHKS and CDR2 YYEKEE (reference sequence). The length of the CDR3 is 14 residues. CDR3 bases: TGTGCCAGCAGCTTGTATCCCAGCACAGATACGCAGTATTTT. This gives the protein CASSLYPSTDTQYF.

This clone turned up a few times. The gene calls are TRBV9 and TRBJ1-1; D is perhaps TRBD1 (6 bases). Germline CDR1 reads SGDLS; CDR2 reads YYNGEE. Between the trimmed V and J ends, which lost 1 base and 4 bases, there was a span of 11 bases. The CDR3 consists of 14 residues. CDR3 in DNA: TGTGCCAGCAGCGTAAAGGGACAATCCACTGAAGCTTTCTTT. Protein: CASSVKGQSTEAFF.